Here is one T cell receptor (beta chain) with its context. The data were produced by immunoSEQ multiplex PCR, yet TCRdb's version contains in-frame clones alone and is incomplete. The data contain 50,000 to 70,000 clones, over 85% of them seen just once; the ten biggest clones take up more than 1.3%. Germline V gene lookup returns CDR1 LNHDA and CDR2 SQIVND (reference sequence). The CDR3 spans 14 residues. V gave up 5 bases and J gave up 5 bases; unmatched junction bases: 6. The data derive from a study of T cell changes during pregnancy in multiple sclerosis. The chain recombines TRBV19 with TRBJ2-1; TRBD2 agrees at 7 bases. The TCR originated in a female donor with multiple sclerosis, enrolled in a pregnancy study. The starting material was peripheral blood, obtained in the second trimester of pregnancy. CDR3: CASSPGTIDNEQFF. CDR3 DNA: TGTGCCAGTAGTCCCGGGACTATCGACAATGAGCAGTTCTTC. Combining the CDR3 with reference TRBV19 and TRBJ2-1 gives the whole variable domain DGGITQSPKYLFRKEGQNVTLSCEQNLNHDAMYWYRQDPGQGLRLIYYSQIVNDFQKGDIAEGYSVSREKKESFPLTVTSAQKNPTAFYLCASSPGTIDNEQFFGPGTRLTVL.